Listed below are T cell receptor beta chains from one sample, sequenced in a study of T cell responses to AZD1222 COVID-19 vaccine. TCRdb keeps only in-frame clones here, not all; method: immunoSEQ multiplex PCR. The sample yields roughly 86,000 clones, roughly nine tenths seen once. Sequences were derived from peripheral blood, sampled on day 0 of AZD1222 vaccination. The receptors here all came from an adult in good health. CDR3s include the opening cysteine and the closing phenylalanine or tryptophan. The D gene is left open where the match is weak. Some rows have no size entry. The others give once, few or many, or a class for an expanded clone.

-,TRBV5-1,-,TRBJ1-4,TGCGCCAGCAGCTTGGTCAAAGGGGCGAATGAAAAACTGTTTTTT,CASSLVKGANEKLFF
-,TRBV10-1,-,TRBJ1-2,TGCGCCAGCTCTACCTCGGGGGCGCTTGGGATCCATGGCTACACCTTC,CASSTSGALGIHGYTF
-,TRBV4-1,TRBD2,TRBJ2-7,TGCGCCAGCAGCCCATCGGGGGGACTCCAAGGCTACGAGCAGTACTTC,CASSPSGGLQGYEQYF
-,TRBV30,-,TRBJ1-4,TGTGCCTGGAGTGTATGGGGGACTAATGAAAAACTGTTTTTT,CAWSVWGTNEKLFF
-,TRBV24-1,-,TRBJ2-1,TGTGCCACCAGTGGGGTTTACAATGAGCAGTTCTTC,CATSGVYNEQFF
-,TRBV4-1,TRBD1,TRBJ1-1,TGCGCCAGCACCAACATGGGCAGGGGGCAAAACACTGAAGCTTTCTTT,CASTNMGRGQNTEAFF
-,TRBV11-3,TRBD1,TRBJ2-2,TGTGCCAGCGGGCTTGGGGGACAGGGGAAGACCGGGGAGCTGTTTTTT,CASGLGGQGKTGELFF
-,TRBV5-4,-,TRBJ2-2,TGTGCCAGCAGCTTGATCAGGGATGCCGGGGAGCTGTTTTTT,CASSLIRDAGELFF
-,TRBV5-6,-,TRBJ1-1,TGTGCCAGCAGCTTGGCAGGGGTGGCTTTCTTT,CASSLAGVAFF
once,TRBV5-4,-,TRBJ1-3,TGTGCCAGCAGCTTGGCAGGGACCTCTGGAAACACCATATATTTT,CASSLAGTSGNTIYF
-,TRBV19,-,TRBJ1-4,TGTGCCAGTAGTATTTTGGTTCCCACGGGCGCTAATGAAAAACTGTTTTTT,CASSILVPTGANEKLFF
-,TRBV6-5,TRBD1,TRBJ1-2,TGTGCCAGCAGGCAGGGACAGGGGGTCGTCTCTGGCTACACCTTC,CASRQGQGVVSGYTF
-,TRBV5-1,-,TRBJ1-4,TGCGCCAGCAGCTTCGGGGGGGAAAAACTGTTTTTT,CASSFGGEKLFF
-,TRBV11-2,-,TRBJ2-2,TGTGCCAGCAGCGAACATCTGGCCGGGGAGCTGTTTTTT,CASSEHLAGELFF